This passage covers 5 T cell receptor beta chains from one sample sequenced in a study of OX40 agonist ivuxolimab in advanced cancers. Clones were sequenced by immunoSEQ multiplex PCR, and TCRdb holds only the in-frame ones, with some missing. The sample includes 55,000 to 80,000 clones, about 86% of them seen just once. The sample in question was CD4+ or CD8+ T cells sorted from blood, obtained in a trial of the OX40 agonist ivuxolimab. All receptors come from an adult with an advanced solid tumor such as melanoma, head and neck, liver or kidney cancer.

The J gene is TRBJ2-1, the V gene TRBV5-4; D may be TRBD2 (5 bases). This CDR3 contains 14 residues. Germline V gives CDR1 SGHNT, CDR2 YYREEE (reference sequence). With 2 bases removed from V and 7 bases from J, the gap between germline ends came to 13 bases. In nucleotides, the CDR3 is TGTGCCAGCAGCTTATGTAGGGAGTGTAATGAGCAGTTCTTC. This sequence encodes CASSLCRECNEQFF.

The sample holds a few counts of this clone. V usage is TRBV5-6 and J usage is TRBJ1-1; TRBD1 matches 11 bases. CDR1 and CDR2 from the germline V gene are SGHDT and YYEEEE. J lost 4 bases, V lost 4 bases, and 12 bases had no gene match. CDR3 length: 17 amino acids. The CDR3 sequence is CASSGDRGSARGTEAFF. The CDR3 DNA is TGTGCCAGCAGCGGGGACAGGGGGAGCGCACGGGGCACTGAAGCTTTCTTT.

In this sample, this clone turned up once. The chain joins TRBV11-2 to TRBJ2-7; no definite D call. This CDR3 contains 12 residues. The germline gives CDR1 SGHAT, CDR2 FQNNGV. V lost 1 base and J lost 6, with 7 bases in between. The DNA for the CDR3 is TGTGCCAGCAGCTTAGTCCTATCCGAGCAGTACTTC. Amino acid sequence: CASSLVLSEQYF.

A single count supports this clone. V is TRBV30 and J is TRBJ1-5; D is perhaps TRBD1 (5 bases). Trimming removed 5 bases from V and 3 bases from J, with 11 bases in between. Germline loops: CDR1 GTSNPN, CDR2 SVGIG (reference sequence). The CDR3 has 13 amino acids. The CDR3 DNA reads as TGTGCCTGGGGGACCTCCCTCAATCAGCCCCAGCATTTT. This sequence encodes CAWGTSLNQPQHF. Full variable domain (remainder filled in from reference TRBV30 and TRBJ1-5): SQTIHQWPATLVQPVGSPLSLECTVEGTSNPNLYWYRQAAGRGLQLLFYSVGIGQISSEVPQNLSASRPQDRQFILSSKKLLLSDSGFYLCAWGTSLNQPQHFGDGTRLSIL.

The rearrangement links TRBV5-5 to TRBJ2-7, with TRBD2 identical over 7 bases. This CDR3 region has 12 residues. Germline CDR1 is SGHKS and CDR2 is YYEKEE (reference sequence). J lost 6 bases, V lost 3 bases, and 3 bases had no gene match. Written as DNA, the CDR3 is TGTGCCAGCAGCTCCTGGGGGGGCGAGCAGTACTTC. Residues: CASSSWGGEQYF.